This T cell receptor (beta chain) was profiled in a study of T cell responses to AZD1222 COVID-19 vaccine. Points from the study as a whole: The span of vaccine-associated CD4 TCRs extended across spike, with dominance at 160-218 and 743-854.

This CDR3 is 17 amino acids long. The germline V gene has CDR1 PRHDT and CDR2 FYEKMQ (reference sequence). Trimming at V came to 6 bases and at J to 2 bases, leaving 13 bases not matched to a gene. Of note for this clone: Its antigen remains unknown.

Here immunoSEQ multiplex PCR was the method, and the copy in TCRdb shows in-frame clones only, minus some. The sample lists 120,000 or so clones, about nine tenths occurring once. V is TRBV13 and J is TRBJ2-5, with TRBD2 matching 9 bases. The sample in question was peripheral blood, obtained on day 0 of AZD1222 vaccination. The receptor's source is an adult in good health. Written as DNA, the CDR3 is TGTGCCAGCAGTTTCAGACTAGCGGCCAATCAACAAGAGACCCAGTACTTC. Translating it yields CASSFRLAANQQETQYF.